The clone carrying this T cell receptor beta chain occurred many times. The data stem from a study of identical twins. One entry per CDR3 protein, called by TCRdb with MiXCR from the 5' RACE reads. The profile shows about 200,000 distinct CDR3 sequences, 7.5% of them singletons. The CDR3 is made up of 13 amino acids. V lost 4 bases and J 0 bases, leaving 7 bases between the germline ends. In germline, CDR1 is SNHLY, CDR2 FYNNEI. The sample was also reused in another study, on yellow fever vaccine responses in identical twins.

The genes are TRBV2 and TRBJ2-7; D unclear. The receptor comes from a woman in her late teens or twenties in good health. Sequencing input: memory (CD45RO+) T cells sorted from blood. The DNA of the CDR3 is TGTGCCAGCAGTGTAACAGCCTCCTACGAGCAGTACTTC. Protein: CASSVTASYEQYF.